These 32 T cell receptor beta chains were all obtained from the same sample, sequenced in a study of T-cell reconstitution after alpha-beta-depleted transplantation in children. Unique molecular identifiers were built into the TCRbeta library. One entry per CDR3 protein results from TCRdb running MiXCR on the PCR reads. This repertoire shows about 98,000 distinct CDR3 sequences, less than 25% found once; its top ten account for over 20%. Sequencing was performed on PBMCs, taken before TCRalphabeta/CD19-depleted stem cell transplant. The receptors come from a boy under 10 years old with acute lymphoblastic leukemia, due to receive a stem cell transplant.

This clonotype was seen a handful of times. The chain links TRBV5-6 to TRBJ2-7; possibly TRBD2 for D (5 bases). Trimming left V 1 base short and J 4 bases short, with 9 bases between. This CDR3 is built from 13 residues. CDR1 and CDR2 (germline): SGHDT, YYEEEE. Here the CDR3 DNA reads TGTGCCAGCAGCTTGATAGGCGGGTACGAGCAGTACTTC. Amino acid sequence: CASSLIGGYEQYF. The full variable domain, its missing parts supplied by reference TRBV5-6 and TRBJ2-7, is DAGVTQSPTHLIKTRGQQVTLRCSPKSGHDTVSWYQQALGQGPQFIFQYYEEEERQRGNFPDRFSGHQFPNYSSELNVNALLLGDSALYLCASSLIGGYEQYFGPGTRLTVT.

This clonotype was observed at least ten times. This sequence joins TRBV24-1 and TRBJ2-3; D gene uncertain. CDR3 length equals 12 residues. Germline-derived CDR1 and CDR2 are KGHDR and SFDVKD. Trimming removed 4 bases from V and 3 bases from J, with 4 bases in between. CDR3 protein: CATSERTDTQYF. The CDR3 nucleotides are TGTGCCACCAGTGAACGTACAGATACGCAGTATTTT.

The V gene is TRBV12-5, the J gene TRBJ1-1; D might be TRBD1 (6 bases). Germline CDR1 reads LGHNT; CDR2 reads FRNRAP. Between the trimmed V and J ends, which lost 7 bases and 6 bases, there was a span of 12 bases. CDR3 size: 12 residues. CDR3: CASAQTGAEAFF. The CDR3 DNA reads as TGTGCTAGTGCCCAGACAGGCGCTGAAGCTTTCTTT.

The chain employs TRBV24-1 and TRBJ2-3; D remains ambiguous. CDR1 is KGHDR and CDR2 is SFDVKD in the germline V gene. The V gene lost 3 bases and the J gene lost 2 bases, with 8 bases spanning the gap. This CDR3 region has 14 residues. CDR3 loop: CATSDVGVTDTQYF. Here the CDR3 DNA reads TGTGCCACCAGTGATGTTGGGGTCACAGATACGCAGTATTTT.

This clonotype was found a few times. The chain uses TRBV2 and TRBJ2-1, with 9 bases fitting TRBD2. The CDR3 totals 16 residues. V was pared by 6 bases and J by 6 bases, with 12 bases of the junction left unmatched. From germline, CDR1 is SNHLY and CDR2 FYNNEI. CDR3: CASSPGVAGVRNEQFF. CDR3 nucleotides: TGTGCCAGCAGCCCGGGGGTAGCGGGAGTTCGCAATGAGCAGTTCTTC.

The chain links TRBV20-1 to TRBJ1-5; D gene unclear. Per germline, CDR1 DFQATT and CDR2 SNEGSKA (reference sequence). V was trimmed by 4 bases and J by 4 bases, leaving 8 bases between them. CDR3 size: 12 residues. The chain's CDR3 is CSAKAGNQPQHF. CDR3 DNA: TGCAGTGCTAAAGCGGGGAATCAGCCCCAGCATTTT.

Only one count was recorded for this clonotype. The rearrangement uses TRBV7-2 and TRBJ1-1; possibly TRBD1 for D (5 bases). The CDR3 covers 14 residues. Germline assignment: CDR1 SGHTA and CDR2 FQGNSA. V lost 2 bases and J lost 5, with 12 bases in between. CDR3 loop: CASSLYRLMTEAFF. The CDR3 nucleotides are TGTGCCAGCAGCTTATACAGGCTAATGACTGAAGCTTTCTTT.

Only a few counts were recorded for this clonotype. The V gene is TRBV12-3 or TRBV12-4, the J gene TRBJ1-3; the D is unclear. The CDR3 sequence is 13 residues long. V lost 4 bases and J 3 bases, leaving 7 bases between the germline ends. The CDR3 spells CASSWQNGNTIYF. The CDR3 DNA is TGTGCCAGCAGTTGGCAGAATGGAAACACCATATATTTT.

This clonotype was seen repeatedly, ten times or more. The chain employs TRBV29-1 and TRBJ2-7, with D unresolved. Germline V gene data show CDR1 as SQVTM and CDR2 as ANQGSEA. The CDR3 covers 13 residues. The V end was cut by 0 bases, the J end by 0 bases, with 6 bases between. This CDR3 reads CSVEDPSSYEQYF. The CDR3 bases are TGCAGCGTTGAAGATCCCAGCTCCTACGAGCAGTACTTC.

V is TRBV12-3 or TRBV12-4 and J is TRBJ2-2, with 8 positions matching TRBD2. The CDR3 is 17 residues long. The V gene end was trimmed by 3 bases and the J gene end by 7 bases; junction bases not matched to a gene: 13. The CDR3 DNA sequence: TGTGCCAGCAGTTTTCAAATACTAGCGGAGAGGTTCGGGGAGCTGTTTTTT. It encodes CASSFQILAERFGELFF.

This chain uses TRBV3-1 with TRBJ2-7; D not resolved. Germline V lookup: CDR1 LGHDT, CDR2 YNNKEL (reference sequence). Trimming cost V 0 bases and J 4 bases, with 10 bases left between them. CDR3 size: 14 residues. The CDR3 reads CASSQDKQLYEQYF. The CDR3 DNA reads as TGTGCCAGCAGCCAAGACAAGCAGCTATACGAGCAGTACTTC.

This clonotype was seen a handful of times. The chain couples TRBV3-1 to TRBJ1-1; D remains ambiguous. The CDR3 has 13 residues. Germline CDR1 LGHDT, CDR2 YNNKEL (reference sequence). V was clipped by 1 base and J by 1 base, with 4 bases between them. This CDR3 reads CASSQATNTEAFF. The CDR3 DNA is TGTGCCAGCAGCCAAGCGACGAACACTGAAGCTTTCTTT.

This clonotype was seen only a few times. The V call is TRBV7-8, the J call TRBJ2-7, with 8 bases lining up with TRBD1. The trim removed 2 bases at V and 5 bases at J, leaving 5 bases unmatched. CDR1 and CDR2 (germline): SGHVS, FQNEAQ. The CDR3 spans 14 residues. The CDR3 sequence: CASSLQGARNEQYF. The DNA of the CDR3 is TGTGCCAGCAGCTTACAGGGGGCGCGGAACGAGCAGTACTTC.

This clonotype was counted only a few times. The rearrangement joins TRBV20-1 to TRBJ2-1; D remains unclear. CDR3 length: 14 residues. Germline CDR1 reads DFQATT; CDR2 reads SNEGSKA (reference sequence). V lost 7 bases, J lost 0 bases, and 13 bases lay in between. The CDR3 coding sequence is TGCAGTGTCGCCCTCGTCGGCTCCTACAATGAGCAGTTCTTC. It yields the protein CSVALVGSYNEQFF.

This clonotype came up many times. The chain has TRBV2 and TRBJ2-2, with D unclear. Looked up from germline, CDR1 is SNHLY and CDR2 is FYNNEI. The CDR3 totals 12 residues. V dropped 6 bases and J dropped 6 bases, with 8 bases sitting between them. The chain's CDR3 is CASSLGPGELFF. Written as DNA, the CDR3 is TGTGCCAGCAGCCTAGGCCCCGGGGAGCTGTTTTTT.

This clonotype occurred many times. The chain combines TRBV27 with TRBJ2-7, with 7 bases aligning to TRBD2. J was trimmed by 6 bases and V by 5 bases; bases with no gene match: 7. This CDR3 spans 13 amino acids. CDR1 and CDR2 from the germline V gene are MNHEY and SMNVEV (reference sequence). The CDR3 loop is CASSTRDYSEQYF. For the CDR3, the DNA is TGTGCCAGCAGTACCAGGGACTACTCCGAGCAGTACTTC.

The chain recombines TRBV3-1 with TRBJ1-2, with a tentative D call TRBD1 (6 bases). V was cut by 0 bases and J by 4 bases, with 6 bases left in between. Germline V gene sequence: CDR1 LGHDT, CDR2 YNNKEL (reference sequence). There are 13 residues in the CDR3. CDR3 sequence (DNA): TGTGCCAGCAGCCAAGACAGGGGCTATGGCTACACCTTC. Protein: CASSQDRGYGYTF. Full variable domain (remainder filled in from reference TRBV3-1 and TRBJ1-2): DTAVSQTPKYLVTQMGNDKSIKCEQNLGHDTMYWYKQDSKKFLKIMFSYNNKELIINETVPNRFSPKSPDKAHLNLHINSLELGDSAVYFCASSQDRGYGYTFGSGTRLTVV.

This clonotype was recorded a few times. The chain combines TRBV7-2 with TRBJ1-2, with TRBD1 identical over 8 bases. This CDR3 is built from 14 residues. After removal of 5 bases from V and 2 bases from J, the junction contained 4 bases not matched to a gene. Germline assignment: CDR1 SGHTA and CDR2 FQGNSA. CDR3 loop: CASSADRVNYGYTF. The CDR3 DNA sequence: TGTGCCAGCAGCGCGGACAGGGTGAACTATGGCTACACCTTC.

The chain uses TRBV5-1 and TRBJ2-3; D perhaps matches TRBD2 (6 bases). V gave up 2 bases and J gave up 5 bases, with 12 bases separating them. The CDR3 totals 14 residues. Germline CDR1 SGHRS, CDR2 YFSETQ. DNA for the CDR3: TGCGCCAGCAGCTTCGGGGGAGTCAGAGATACGCAGTATTTT. As protein: CASSFGGVRDTQYF.

The chain joins TRBV20-1 to TRBJ2-2; 7 bases are shared with TRBD1. The CDR3 contains 14 residues. Germline loops: CDR1 DFQATT, CDR2 SNEGSKA (reference sequence). J was trimmed by 5 bases and V by 3 bases; bases with no gene match: 6. The CDR3 DNA is TGCAGTGCTAGCACGGACAGGTTAACCGGGGAGCTGTTTTTT. Translation: CSASTDRLTGELFF.

This clonotype was observed at least ten times. The gene calls are TRBV27 and TRBJ2-1; possible D gene TRBD2, 5 bases. Germline V gives CDR1 MNHEY, CDR2 SMNVEV (reference sequence). Trimming stripped 7 bases from V and 15 bases from J, with 16 bases between. The CDR3 is 11 residues long. CDR3: CASTRGSVSFF. The CDR3 nucleotides read TGTGCCAGCACCCGAGGGAGCGTGTCGTTCTTC.

This clonotype was found a few times. V gene TRBV28 combines with J gene TRBJ2-5, with D maybe TRBD1 (6 bases). CDR1 MDHEN and CDR2 SYDVKM come from the germline V gene. This CDR3 has 13 amino acids. V lost 6 bases to trimming and J lost 4 bases, with 12 bases between them. The CDR3 nucleotides are TGTGCCAGCAGGGGCACAGGGAGAGAGACCCAGTACTTC. Translation: CASRGTGRETQYF.

This clonotype was detected many times. The genes are TRBV29-1 and TRBJ1-5; no definite D call. Trimming left V 4 bases short and J 5 bases short, with 6 bases between. The CDR3 loop spans 11 amino acids. Germline V gene lookup returns CDR1 SQVTM and CDR2 ANQGSEA. The CDR3 region has the DNA TGCAGCGTTGGGCAGGATCAGCCCCAGCATTTT. Translated: CSVGQDQPQHF.

This sequence joins TRBV19 and TRBJ2-6, with D tentatively TRBD1 (6 bases). The germline gives CDR1 LNHDA, CDR2 SQIVND (reference sequence). This CDR3 has 16 residues. V was clipped by 6 bases and J by 0 bases, with 12 bases between them. The DNA for the CDR3 is TGTGCCAGTAGGGGCAGGGGACCCTCTGGGGCCAACGTCCTGACTTTC. It encodes CASRGRGPSGANVLTF.

This clonotype was observed at least ten times. The genes are TRBV18 and TRBJ2-1, with TRBD2 identical over 9 bases. CDR1 is KGHSH, CDR2 LQKENI, per germline. The CDR3 consists of 18 residues. The V gene end was trimmed by 2 bases and the J gene end by 12 bases; junction bases not matched to a gene: 20. In nucleotides, the CDR3 is TGTGCCAGCTCACCAGCGACTAGCGGAGGGGCCGGTTTGAGGATGCAGTTCTTC. Translated: CASSPATSGGAGLRMQFF. The full variable domain, completed using reference TRBV18 and TRBJ2-1, is NAGVMQNPRHLVRRRGQEARLRCSPMKGHSHVYWYRQLPEEGLKFMVYLQKENIIDESGMPKERFSAEFPKEGPSILRIQQVVRGDSAAYFCASSPATSGGAGLRMQFFGPGTRLTVL.

This clonotype was seen ten or more times. This chain connects TRBV5-1 to TRBJ2-7; 7 bases are a match to TRBD1. Trimming removed 0 bases from V and 0 bases from J; junction bases left unmatched: 3. The germline CDR1 and CDR2 sequences are SGHRS and YFSETQ. The CDR3 consists of 15 residues. CDR3 DNA sequence: TGCGCCAGCAGCTTGGGGGACAGAAGCTCCTACGAGCAGTACTTC. As protein: CASSLGDRSSYEQYF.

The chain employs TRBV5-6 and TRBJ1-3; no definite D call. The CDR3 runs 14 residues. V lost 0 bases to trimming and J lost 2 bases, with 6 bases between them. Per the germline V gene, CDR1 is SGHDT and CDR2 is YYEEEE. In nucleotides, the CDR3 is TGTGCCAGCAGCTTGGGGACGCCTGGAAACACCATATATTTT. It specifies CASSLGTPGNTIYF.

This clonotype has ten or more counts. The chain employs TRBV5-6 and TRBJ2-5; no definite D call. V lost 4 bases to trimming and J lost 2 bases, with 15 bases between them. Germline V gives CDR1 SGHDT, CDR2 YYEEEE. This CDR3 contains 15 residues. The CDR3 sequence: CASSRFGEDQETQYF. In DNA form, the CDR3 reads TGTGCCAGCAGCCGATTTGGGGAAGATCAAGAGACCCAGTACTTC.

CDR3 nucleotides: TGTGCCAGCAGTTTATCGGGCGGGGGGCAGTTCTTC. The encoded protein is CASSLSGGGQFF. The chain joins TRBV27 to TRBJ2-1, with 7 bases aligning to TRBD2. V gave up 0 bases and J gave up 12 bases; unmatched junction bases: 2. The germline V gene encodes CDR1 MNHEY and CDR2 SMNVEV (reference sequence). This CDR3 contains 12 residues.

This clonotype was observed a handful of times. For the CDR3, the DNA is TGTGCCAGCAGCTTATTTGCCAACTCTGGAAACACCATATATTTT. This codes for CASSLFANSGNTIYF. The V and J genes are TRBV5-4 and TRBJ1-3; the D is unclear. This CDR3 contains 15 residues. The germline gives CDR1 SGHNT, CDR2 YYREEE (reference sequence). Trimming pared 2 bases from V and 0 bases from J, leaving 9 bases between. The whole variable domain, filled in from reference TRBV5-4 and TRBJ1-3, reads ETGVTQSPTHLIKTRGQQVTLRCSSQSGHNTVSWYQQALGQGPQFIFQYYREEENGRGNFPPRFSGLQFPNYSSELNVNALELDDSALYLCASSLFANSGNTIYFGEGSWLTVV.

This rearrangement joins TRBV4-3 to TRBJ2-7; TRBD1 is a possible D gene (5 bases). V gave up 4 bases and J gave up 3 bases, with 10 bases separating them. Germline V gives CDR1 LGHNA, CDR2 YSLEER. The CDR3 is 13 amino acids. In nucleotides, the CDR3 is TGCGCCAGCAGCCCCGGACACCGCTACGAGCAGTACTTC. Protein sequence: CASSPGHRYEQYF.

This clonotype came up many times. The chain recombines TRBV4-1 with TRBJ2-5; maybe TRBD2 (5 bases). Germline assignment: CDR1 MGHRA and CDR2 YSYEKL. The CDR3 is made up of 15 amino acids. V was clipped by 0 bases and J by 5 bases, with 13 bases between them. This CDR3 reads CASSQDPADRETQYF. The CDR3, as DNA: TGCGCCAGCAGCCAAGATCCAGCGGATCGGGAGACCCAGTACTTC.